The clone carrying this T cell receptor (beta chain) is a singleton in its sample. This CDR3 has 16 residues. Germline V gives CDR1 LGHDT, CDR2 YNNKEL (reference sequence). Germline trimming cut 4 bases from V and 2 bases from J; bases unmatched to any gene: 8. Random hexamers were used to reverse transcribe the RNA input (0.5 to 1 ug). immunoSEQ multiplex PCR amplified TCR beta CDR3 across 54 Vbeta, 13 Jbeta. TCRdb passed the immunoSEQ multiplex PCR reads through MiXCR, listing each CDR3 protein once. The sample shows about 200,000 distinct CDR3 sequences, over 90% of them seen only once. The data were obtained in a study of CD8 T cells in Susac syndrome.

The genes are TRBV3-1 and TRBJ2-7; TRBD1 matches 10 bases. The source of this sequence is a human donor with multiple sclerosis. Sequencing was done on a sample of CD4+ T cells from PBMCs. In DNA form, the CDR3 reads TGTGCCAGCAGCCGAGCCGGGACAGGGGAGGCCTACGAGCAGTACTTC. Translating gives CASSRAGTGEAYEQYF.